The clone carrying this TCR beta chain was seen more than once but under ten times. Its antigen is still unknown. Constant-segment primers served in 5'RACE that generated TCR alpha and TCR beta cDNA libraries bearing sample barcodes and UMIs. TCRdb itself ran the 5' RACE reads through MiXCR, one entry per CDR3 protein. This table has 400,000 to 500,000 distinct CDR3 sequences, around 18% appearing once. CDR1 is SQVTM and CDR2 is ANQGSEA in the germline V gene. The CDR3 covers 13 residues. Trimming pared 5 bases from V and 0 bases from J, leaving 11 bases between. The data originate from a study of T-cell memory formation after mild COVID-19. Study findings and constraints: Clones contracting over day 15 to 85 were CD4/CD8 balanced, with later expanders leaning CD4+. Among CD4+ contracting clones, most were CM and EM, and CD8+ ones EMRA.

This TCR was recovered from an adult woman who had mild COVID-19 (a few samples of this study predate the infection). Cell type and time point are not known. The specimen sequenced was PBMCs or a T cell subset sorted from them (not recorded which). The chain uses TRBV29-1 and TRBJ2-7; D gene ambiguous. In nucleotides, the CDR3 is TGCAGCGTTCAGGAGAAGAGCTCCTACGAGCAGTACTTC. Its protein is CSVQEKSSYEQYF.